This entry describes one T cell receptor (beta chain). This sample was included in a study of OX40 agonist ivuxolimab in advanced cancers. Assay used: immunoSEQ multiplex PCR; TCRdb lists only in-frame clones, some missing. The repertoire includes 90,000 to 120,000 clones, about 91% of them detected once, and roughly 1.3% sits in the top ten. Patients were excluded for autoimmune disease history or systemic immunosuppression. This specimen was CD4+ or CD8+ T cells sorted from blood, taken in a trial of the OX40 agonist ivuxolimab. The sequence was obtained from an adult with an advanced solid tumor such as melanoma, head and neck, liver or kidney cancer.

The CDR3 nucleotides are TGTGCCAGCTCGGTCAGGGCCAATCAGCCCCAGCATTTT. Translating it yields CASSVRANQPQHF. The chain joins TRBV9 to TRBJ1-5; D is perhaps TRBD1 (5 bases). Looked up from germline, CDR1 is SGDLS and CDR2 is YYNGEE. The CDR3 contains 13 residues. V dropped 7 bases and J dropped 3 bases, with 11 bases sitting between them.